This T cell receptor beta chain was profiled in a study of CD8+CD57+ T cells in acquired aplastic anemia. This clonotype showed up just a few times. The germline V and J ends were trimmed by 3 bases and 0 bases, with 15 bases remaining between them. The V gene's germline CDR1 is SGHVS and CDR2 FQNEAQ. The CDR3 length is 16 residues. Both TCR beta VDJ combination and CDR3 sequence profiling were carried out. Genomic DNA was the template for this profiling. TCRdb re-called the reads through MiXCR, storing one row per CDR3 protein. The repertoire holds about 210,000 distinct CDR3 sequences, with about 59% as singletons.

The TCR comes from a human donor in good health. This rearrangement joins TRBV7-8 to TRBJ2-7; D call uncertain. The sample was sorted CD4+, CD8+, or CD8+CD57+ T cells (not recorded which) from PBMCs. The CDR3 here is CASSLRQTGISYEQYF. In DNA form, the CDR3 reads TGTGCCAGCAGCTTGAGGCAGACTGGGATCTCCTACGAGCAGTACTTC.